This T cell receptor (beta chain) was sequenced during a study of radiotherapy plus CTLA-4 blockade in lung cancer. Study-level information: An objective response was seen in around a sixth of patients, and disease control in more than 25%. Findings and limits, study-wide: Expansion of tumor-derived TCR clones was observed in blood after radiotherapy plus ipilimumab. Response was reportedly best predicted by early blood T cell clone dynamics, with interferon-beta.

TCRdb's copy holds only in-frame clones and misses some; the assay was immunoSEQ multiplex PCR. In the table there are 60,000 to 70,000 clones, about four fifths of which are singletons. Remarks on this clone: No antigen is known for it.

The CDR3 is 15 amino acids. Between the trimmed V and J ends, which lost 3 bases and 0 bases, there was a span of 10 bases. Germline CDR1 SGDLS, CDR2 YYNGEE. Treatment of patients with chemo-refractory metastatic non-small-cell lung cancer consisted of focal radiation plus CTLA-4 blockade with ipilimumab. This clonotype was sampled from a human donor with non-small cell lung cancer who had a partial response to radiotherapy plus ipilimumab. The V call is TRBV9, the J call TRBJ1-3; D uncertain. Sequencing was performed on peripheral blood, taken from a patient treated with radiotherapy plus ipilimumab. CDR3 DNA sequence: TGTGCCAGCAGCGCAACATGGAGCTCTGGAAACACCATATATTTT. Protein: CASSATWSSGNTIYF.